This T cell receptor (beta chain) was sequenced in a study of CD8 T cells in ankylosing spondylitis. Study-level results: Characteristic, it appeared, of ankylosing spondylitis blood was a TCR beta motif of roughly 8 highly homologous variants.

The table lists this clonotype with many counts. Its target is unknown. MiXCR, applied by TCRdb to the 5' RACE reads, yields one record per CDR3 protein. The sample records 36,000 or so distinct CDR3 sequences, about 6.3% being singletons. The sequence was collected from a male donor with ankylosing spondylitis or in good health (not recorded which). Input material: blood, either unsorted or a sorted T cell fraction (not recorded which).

The CDR3 loop is CSAKRDSDQPQHF. CDR3 DNA sequence: TGCAGTGCTAAACGGGACAGTGATCAGCCCCAGCATTTT. The chain has TRBV20-1 and TRBJ1-5; TRBD1 matches 7 bases. The germline V gene encodes CDR1 DFQATT and CDR2 SNEGSKA (reference sequence). The V gene end was trimmed by 4 bases and the J gene end by 5 bases; junction bases not matched to a gene: 5. This CDR3 has 13 amino acids.